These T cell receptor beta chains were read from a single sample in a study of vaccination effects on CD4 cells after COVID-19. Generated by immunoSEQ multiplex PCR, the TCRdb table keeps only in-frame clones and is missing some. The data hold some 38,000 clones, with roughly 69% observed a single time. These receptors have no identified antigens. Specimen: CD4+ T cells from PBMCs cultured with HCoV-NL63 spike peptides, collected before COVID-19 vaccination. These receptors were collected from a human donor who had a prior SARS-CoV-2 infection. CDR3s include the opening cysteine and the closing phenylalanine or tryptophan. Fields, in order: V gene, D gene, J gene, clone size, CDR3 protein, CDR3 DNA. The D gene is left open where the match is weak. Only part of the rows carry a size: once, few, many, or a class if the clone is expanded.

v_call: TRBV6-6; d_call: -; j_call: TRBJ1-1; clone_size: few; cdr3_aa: CASSLTRNTEAFF; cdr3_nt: TGTGCCAGCAGTTTAACAAGGAACACTGAAGCTTTCTTT
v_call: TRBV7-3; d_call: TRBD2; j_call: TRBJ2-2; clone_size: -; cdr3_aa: CASSPRGGGLATGELFF; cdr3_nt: TGTGCCAGCAGCCCCCGGGGGGGAGGTTTGGCCACCGGGGAGCTGTTTTTT
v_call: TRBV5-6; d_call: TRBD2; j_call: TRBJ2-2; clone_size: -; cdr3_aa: CASSFWAGGPGELFF; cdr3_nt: TGTGCCAGCAGCTTCTGGGCGGGAGGGCCCGGGGAGCTGTTTTTT
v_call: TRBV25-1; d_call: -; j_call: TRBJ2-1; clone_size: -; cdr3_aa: CASSGIGLAGNEQFF; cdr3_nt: TGTGCCAGCAGTGGTATTGGACTGGCAGGCAATGAGCAGTTCTTC
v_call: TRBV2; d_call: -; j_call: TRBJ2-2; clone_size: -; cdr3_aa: CASSPEATGELFF; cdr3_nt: TGTGCCAGCAGTCCCGAGGCCACCGGGGAGCTGTTTTTT
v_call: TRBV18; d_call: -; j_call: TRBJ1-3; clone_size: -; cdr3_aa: CASSPRMNTIYF; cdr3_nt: TGTGCCAGCTCACCACGAATGAACACCATATATTTT
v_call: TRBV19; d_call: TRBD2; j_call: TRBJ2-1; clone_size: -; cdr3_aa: CASSKRGLAGDEQFF; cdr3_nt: TGTGCCAGTAGTAAACGGGGACTAGCGGGAGATGAGCAGTTCTTC
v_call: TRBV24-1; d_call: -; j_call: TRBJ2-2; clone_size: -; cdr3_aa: CATSDQTGGDTGELFF; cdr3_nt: TGTGCCACCAGTGATCAGACAGGAGGCGACACCGGGGAGCTGTTTTTT
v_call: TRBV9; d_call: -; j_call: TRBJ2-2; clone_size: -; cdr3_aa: CASSSLTGELFF; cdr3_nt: TGTGCCAGCAGCTCCCTCACCGGGGAGCTGTTTTTT
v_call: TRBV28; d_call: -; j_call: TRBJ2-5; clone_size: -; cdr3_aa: CASSWSGDRTQYF; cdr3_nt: TGTGCCAGCAGTTGGTCCGGGGACCGGACCCAGTACTTC
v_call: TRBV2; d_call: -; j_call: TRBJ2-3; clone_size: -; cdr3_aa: CASNRDTRHDTQYF; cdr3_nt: TGTGCCAGCAACCGGGACACTCGCCATGATACGCAGTATTTT
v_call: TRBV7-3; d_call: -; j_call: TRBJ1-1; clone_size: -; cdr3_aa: CASSITSGTTAFF; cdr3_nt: TGTGCCAGCAGCATAACTTCGGGTACGACAGCTTTCTTT
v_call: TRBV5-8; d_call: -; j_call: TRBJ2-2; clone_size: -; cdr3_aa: CASSFWTVSNTGELFF; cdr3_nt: TGTGCCAGCAGCTTTTGGACGGTTTCGAACACCGGGGAGCTGTTTTTT
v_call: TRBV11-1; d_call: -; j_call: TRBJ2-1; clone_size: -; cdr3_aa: CASSRGRMDEQFF; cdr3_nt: TGTGCCAGCAGCCGAGGACGTATGGATGAGCAGTTCTTC
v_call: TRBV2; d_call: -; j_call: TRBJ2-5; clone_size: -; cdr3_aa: CAGRGQETQYF; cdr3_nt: TGTGCCGGACGGGGCCAAGAGACCCAGTACTTC
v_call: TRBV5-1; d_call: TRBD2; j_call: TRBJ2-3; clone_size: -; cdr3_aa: CASSRTSGPSTDTQYF; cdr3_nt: TGCGCCAGCAGCCGGACTAGCGGGCCTAGCACAGATACGCAGTATTTT
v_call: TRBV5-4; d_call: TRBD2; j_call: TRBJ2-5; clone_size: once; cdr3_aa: CASSWGTSGQETQYF; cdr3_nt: TGTGCCAGCAGCTGGGGGACTAGCGGCCAAGAGACCCAGTACTTC
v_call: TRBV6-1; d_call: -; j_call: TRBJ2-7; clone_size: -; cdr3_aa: CASSETPLGYSAYEQYF; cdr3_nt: TGTGCCAGCAGTGAAACCCCCCTAGGGTATTCGGCCTACGAGCAGTACTTC
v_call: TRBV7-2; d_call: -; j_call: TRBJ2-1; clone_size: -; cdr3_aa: CASSLQGLGEQFF; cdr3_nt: TGTGCCAGCAGCTTACAGGGGCTAGGTGAGCAGTTCTTC
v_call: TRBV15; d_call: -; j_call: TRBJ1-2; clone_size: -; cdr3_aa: CATSRDRGSSEANYGYTF; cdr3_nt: TGTGCCACCAGCAGAGATAGGGGGTCTTCCGAAGCTAACTATGGCTACACCTTC
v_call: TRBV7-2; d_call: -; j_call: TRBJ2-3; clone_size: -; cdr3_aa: CASSQTSGSADTQYF; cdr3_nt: TGTGCCAGCAGCCAGACTAGTGGAAGTGCAGATACGCAGTATTTT
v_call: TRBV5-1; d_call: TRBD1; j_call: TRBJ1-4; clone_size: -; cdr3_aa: CASSPGQANEKLFF; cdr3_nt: TGCGCCAGCAGTCCGGGACAGGCCAATGAAAAACTGTTTTTT
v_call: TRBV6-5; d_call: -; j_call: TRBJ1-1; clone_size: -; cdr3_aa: CASRTSNTEAFF; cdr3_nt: TGTGCCAGCCGGACCTCGAACACTGAAGCTTTCTTT
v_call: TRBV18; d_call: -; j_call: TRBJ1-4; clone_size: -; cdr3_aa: CASSRGGAANEKLFF; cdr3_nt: TGTGCCAGCTCTCGTGGGGGCGCGGCTAATGAAAAACTGTTTTTT
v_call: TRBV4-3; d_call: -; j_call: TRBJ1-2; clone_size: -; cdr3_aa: CASSQDLGRLNYGYTF; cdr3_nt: TGCGCCAGCAGCCAAGATCTTGGCAGACTAAACTATGGCTACACCTTC
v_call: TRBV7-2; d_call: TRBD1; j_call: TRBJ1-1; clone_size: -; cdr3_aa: CASSLDRWGRGRTEAFF; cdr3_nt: TGTGCCAGCAGCTTAGATCGTTGGGGCAGGGGGAGGACTGAAGCTTTCTTT
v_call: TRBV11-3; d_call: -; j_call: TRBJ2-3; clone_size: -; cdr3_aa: CASSLGVGRDTQYF; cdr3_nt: TGTGCCAGCAGCTTAGGTGTGGGCCGTGATACGCAGTATTTT
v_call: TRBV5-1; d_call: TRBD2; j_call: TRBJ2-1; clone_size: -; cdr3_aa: CASSLAPSGGYEQFF; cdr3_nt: TGCGCCAGCAGCTTGGCTCCTAGCGGGGGGTACGAGCAGTTCTTC
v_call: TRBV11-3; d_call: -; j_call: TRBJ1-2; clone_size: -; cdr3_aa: CASSLDSRGDGYTF; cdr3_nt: TGTGCCAGCAGCTTAGATAGCCGGGGTGATGGCTACACCTTC
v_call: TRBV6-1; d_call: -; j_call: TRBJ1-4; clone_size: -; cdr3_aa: CASSEQGGHEKLFF; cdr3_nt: TGTGCCAGCAGTGAACAGGGAGGGCATGAAAAACTGTTTTTT
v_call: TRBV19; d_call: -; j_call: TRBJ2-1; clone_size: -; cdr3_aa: CASSRQRNDEQFF; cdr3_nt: TGTGCCAGTAGTCGTCAGAGAAACGATGAGCAGTTCTTC
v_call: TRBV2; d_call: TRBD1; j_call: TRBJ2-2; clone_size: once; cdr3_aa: CASQRQGVTGELFF; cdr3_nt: TGTGCCAGCCAACGACAGGGGGTCACCGGGGAGCTGTTTTTT
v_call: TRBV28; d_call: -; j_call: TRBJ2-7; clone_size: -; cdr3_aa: CASRAAGNTYEQYF; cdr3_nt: TGTGCCAGCAGAGCAGCCGGGAACACCTACGAGCAGTACTTC
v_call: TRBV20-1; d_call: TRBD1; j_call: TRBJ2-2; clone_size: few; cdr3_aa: CSATDRGRTGELFF; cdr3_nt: TGCAGTGCTACTGACAGGGGGCGGACCGGGGAGCTGTTTTTT
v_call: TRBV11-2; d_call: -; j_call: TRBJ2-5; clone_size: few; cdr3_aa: CASSSLAVETQYF; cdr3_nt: TGTGCCAGCAGCTCGCTGGCAGTGGAGACCCAGTACTTC
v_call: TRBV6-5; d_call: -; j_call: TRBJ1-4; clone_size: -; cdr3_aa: CASSRRGEKLFF; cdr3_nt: TGTGCCAGCAGCAGAAGGGGGGAAAAACTGTTTTTT
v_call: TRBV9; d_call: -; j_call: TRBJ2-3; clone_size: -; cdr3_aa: CASSVGGRELTDTQYF; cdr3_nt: TGTGCCAGCAGCGTAGGGGGGCGGGAGCTCACAGATACGCAGTATTTT
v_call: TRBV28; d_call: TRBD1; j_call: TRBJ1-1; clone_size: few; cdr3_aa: CASSSQGAAFF; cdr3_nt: TGTGCCAGCAGTTCACAGGGGGCGGCTTTCTTT
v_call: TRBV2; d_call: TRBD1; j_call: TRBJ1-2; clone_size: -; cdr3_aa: CASSATGAEAYTF; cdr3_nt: TGTGCCAGCAGCGCGACAGGGGCGGAAGCCTACACCTTC
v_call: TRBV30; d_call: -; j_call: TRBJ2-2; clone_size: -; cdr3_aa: CAWRGRYSGELFF; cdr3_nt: TGTGCCTGGAGGGGACGCTACTCCGGGGAGCTGTTTTTT
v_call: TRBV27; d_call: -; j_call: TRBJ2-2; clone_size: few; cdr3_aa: CASSRPQGGELFF; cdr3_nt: TGTGCCAGCAGCCGGCCTCAGGGCGGGGAGCTGTTTTTT
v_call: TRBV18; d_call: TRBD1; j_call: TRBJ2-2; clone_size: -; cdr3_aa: CASSQGQGSWNTGELFF; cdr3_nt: TGTGCCAGCTCCCAAGGACAGGGGAGTTGGAACACCGGGGAGCTGTTTTTT
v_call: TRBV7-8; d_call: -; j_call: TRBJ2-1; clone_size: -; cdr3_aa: CASSLRPSPSYNEQFF; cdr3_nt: TGTGCCAGCAGCTTAAGACCTAGCCCCTCCTACAATGAGCAGTTCTTC
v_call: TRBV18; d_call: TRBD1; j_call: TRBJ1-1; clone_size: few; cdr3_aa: CASSPWTGGRAEAFF; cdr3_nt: TGTGCCAGCTCACCCTGGACAGGGGGACGTGCTGAAGCTTTCTTT
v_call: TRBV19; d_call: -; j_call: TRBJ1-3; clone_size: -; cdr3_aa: CASSVRGVSGNTIYF; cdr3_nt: TGTGCCAGTAGTGTCAGGGGAGTCTCTGGAAACACCATATATTTT
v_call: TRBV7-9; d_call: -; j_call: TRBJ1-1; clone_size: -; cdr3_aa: CASSLVADTEAFF; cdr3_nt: TGTGCCAGCAGCTTAGTGGCTGACACTGAAGCTTTCTTT
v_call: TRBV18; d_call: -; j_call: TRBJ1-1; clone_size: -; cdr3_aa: CASSPKRQTNTEAFF; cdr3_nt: TGTGCCAGCTCACCAAAGAGGCAGACGAACACTGAAGCTTTCTTT
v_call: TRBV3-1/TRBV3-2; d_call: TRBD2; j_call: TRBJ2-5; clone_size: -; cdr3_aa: CASSLGTSAQETQYF; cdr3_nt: TGTGCCAGCAGCCTGGGGACTAGCGCACAAGAGACCCAGTACTTC
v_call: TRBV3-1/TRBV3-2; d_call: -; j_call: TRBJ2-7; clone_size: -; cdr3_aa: CASSQRVQPLYEQYF; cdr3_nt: TGTGCCAGCAGCCAAAGGGTCCAGCCCCTATACGAGCAGTACTTC
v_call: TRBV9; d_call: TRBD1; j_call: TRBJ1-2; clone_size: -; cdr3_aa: CASSSRTGDGYTF; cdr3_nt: TGTGCCAGCAGCTCCCGGACAGGGGACGGCTACACCTTC
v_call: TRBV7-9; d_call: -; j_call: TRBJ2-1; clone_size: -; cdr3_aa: CASSRVVGDYNEQFF; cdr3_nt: TGTGCCAGCAGCCGAGTAGTGGGGGACTACAATGAGCAGTTCTTC